This T cell receptor beta chain was captured in a study of monozygotic twins with inflammatory bowel disease. TCRdb re-called the 5' RACE reads, yielding one record per CDR3 amino acid sequence without DNA. This listing includes about 300,000 distinct CDR3 sequences. The study, taken as a whole, reports: No separation of different T cell subtypes was possible.

Germline-derived CDR1 and CDR2 are ENHRY and SYGVKD. This CDR3 comprises 14 residues. In regard to this clonotype: Its specificity is unknown.

V and J are TRBV10-3 and TRBJ2-7; the TCRdb D gene call, TRBD1, has no DNA to confirm it. The clonotype comes from a human donor with ulcerative colitis or Crohn's disease, or a healthy co-twin of an affected twin (not recorded which). Sequencing input: blood. CDR3 sequence reads: CAIRKTGTLYEQYF.